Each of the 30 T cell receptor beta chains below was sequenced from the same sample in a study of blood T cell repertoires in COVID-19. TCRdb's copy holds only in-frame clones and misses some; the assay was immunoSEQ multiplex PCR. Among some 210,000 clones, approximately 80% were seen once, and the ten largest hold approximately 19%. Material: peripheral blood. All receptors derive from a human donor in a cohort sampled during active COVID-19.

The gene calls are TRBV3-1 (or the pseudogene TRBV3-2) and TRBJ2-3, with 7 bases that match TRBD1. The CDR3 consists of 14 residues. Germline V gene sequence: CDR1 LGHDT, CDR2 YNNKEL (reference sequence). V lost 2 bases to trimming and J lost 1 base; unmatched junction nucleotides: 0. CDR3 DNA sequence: TGTGCCAGCAGCCAAACAGGGGGCACAGATACGCAGTATTTT. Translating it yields CASSQTGGTDTQYF.

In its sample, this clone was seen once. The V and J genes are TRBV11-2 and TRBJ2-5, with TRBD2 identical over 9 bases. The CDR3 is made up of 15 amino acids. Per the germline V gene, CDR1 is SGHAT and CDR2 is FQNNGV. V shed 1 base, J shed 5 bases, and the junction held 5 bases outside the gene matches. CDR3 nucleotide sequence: TGTGCCAGCAGCTTAGTTAGCGGGAGAATTGAGACCCAGTACTTC. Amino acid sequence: CASSLVSGRIETQYF. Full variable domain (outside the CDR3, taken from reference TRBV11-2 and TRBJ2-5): EAGVAQSPRYKIIEKRQSVAFWCNPISGHATLYWYQQILGQGPKLLIQFQNNGVVDDSQLPKDRFSAERLKGVDSTLKIQPAKLEDSAVYLCASSLVSGRIETQYFGPGTRLLVL.

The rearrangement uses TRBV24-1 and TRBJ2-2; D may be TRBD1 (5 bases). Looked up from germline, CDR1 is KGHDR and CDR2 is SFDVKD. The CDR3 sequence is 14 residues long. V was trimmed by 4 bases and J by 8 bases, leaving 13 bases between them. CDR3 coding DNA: TGTGCCACCAGTGACCCCGGCAGGGCAGGGGAGCTGTTTTTT. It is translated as CATSDPGRAGELFF.

The CDR3 region has the DNA TGTGCCAGCACCCCGGGGGGCTATAATTCACCCCTCCACTTT. Translation gives CASTPGGYNSPLHF. This chain uses TRBV6-6 with TRBJ1-6, with D possibly being TRBD1 (5 bases). V shed 7 bases and J shed 3 bases, with 10 bases lying between them. Germline lookup yields CDR1 MNHNY and CDR2 SVGAGI (reference sequence). CDR3 length: 14 residues.

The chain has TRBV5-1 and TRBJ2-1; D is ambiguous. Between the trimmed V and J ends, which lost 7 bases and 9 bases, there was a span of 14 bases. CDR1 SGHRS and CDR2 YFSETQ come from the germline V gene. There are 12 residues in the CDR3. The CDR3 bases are TGCGCCAGCCTAGGAAGTTCAAGTGAGCAGTTCTTC. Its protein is CASLGSSSEQFF.

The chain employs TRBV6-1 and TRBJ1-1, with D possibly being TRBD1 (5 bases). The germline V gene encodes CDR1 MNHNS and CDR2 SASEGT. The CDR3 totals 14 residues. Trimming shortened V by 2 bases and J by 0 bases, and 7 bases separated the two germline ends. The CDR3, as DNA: TGTGCCAGCAGTGAACGGGGGGTGAACACTGAAGCTTTCTTT. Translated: CASSERGVNTEAFF.

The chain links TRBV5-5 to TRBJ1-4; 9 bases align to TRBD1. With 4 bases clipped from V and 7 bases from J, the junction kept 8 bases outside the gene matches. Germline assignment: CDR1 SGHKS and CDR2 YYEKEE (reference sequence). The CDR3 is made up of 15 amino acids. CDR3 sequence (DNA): TGTGCCAGCAGCCGGGGGACAGGGATAGGTGAAAAACTGTTTTTT. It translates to CASSRGTGIGEKLFF.

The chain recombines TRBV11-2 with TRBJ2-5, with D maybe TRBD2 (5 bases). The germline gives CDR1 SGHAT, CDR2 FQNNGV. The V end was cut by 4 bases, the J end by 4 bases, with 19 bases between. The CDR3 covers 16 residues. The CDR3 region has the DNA TGTGCCAGCAGCTGGTTCCGGGCCCGGGAAGCAGAGACCCAGTACTTC. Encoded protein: CASSWFRAREAETQYF.

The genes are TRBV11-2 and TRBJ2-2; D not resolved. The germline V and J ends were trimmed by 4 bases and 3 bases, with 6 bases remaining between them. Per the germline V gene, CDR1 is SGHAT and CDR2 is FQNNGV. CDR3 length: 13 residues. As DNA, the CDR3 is TGTGCCAGCAGCTACGGAGACACCGGGGAGCTGTTTTTT. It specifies CASSYGDTGELFF.

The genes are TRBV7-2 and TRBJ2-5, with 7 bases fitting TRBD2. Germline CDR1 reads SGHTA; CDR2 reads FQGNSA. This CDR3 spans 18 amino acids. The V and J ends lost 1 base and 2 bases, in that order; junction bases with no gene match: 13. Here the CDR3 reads CASSLVVSGGGMQETQYF. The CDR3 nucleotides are TGTGCCAGCAGCTTAGTAGTTTCGGGGGGAGGGATGCAAGAGACCCAGTACTTC.

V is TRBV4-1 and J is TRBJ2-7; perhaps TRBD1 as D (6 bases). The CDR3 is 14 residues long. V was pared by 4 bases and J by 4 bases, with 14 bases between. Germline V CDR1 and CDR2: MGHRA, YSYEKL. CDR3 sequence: CASSLTDRSYEQYF. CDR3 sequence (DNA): TGCGCCAGCAGCCTAACAGACAGGTCTTACGAGCAGTACTTC.

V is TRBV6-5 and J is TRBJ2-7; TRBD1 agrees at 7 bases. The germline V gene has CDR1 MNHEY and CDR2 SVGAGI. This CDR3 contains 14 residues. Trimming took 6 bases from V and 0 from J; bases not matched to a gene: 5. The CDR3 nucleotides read TGTGCCAGCAGAAGGACAGGCAGCTCCTACGAGCAGTACTTC. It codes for CASRRTGSSYEQYF.

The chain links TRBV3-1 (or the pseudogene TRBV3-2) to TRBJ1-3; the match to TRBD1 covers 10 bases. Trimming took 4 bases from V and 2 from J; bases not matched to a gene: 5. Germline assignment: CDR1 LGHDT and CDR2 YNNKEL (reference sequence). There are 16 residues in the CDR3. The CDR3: CASSPGTGVTGNTIYF. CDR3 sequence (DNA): TGTGCCAGCAGCCCGGGGACAGGGGTAACTGGAAACACCATATATTTT.

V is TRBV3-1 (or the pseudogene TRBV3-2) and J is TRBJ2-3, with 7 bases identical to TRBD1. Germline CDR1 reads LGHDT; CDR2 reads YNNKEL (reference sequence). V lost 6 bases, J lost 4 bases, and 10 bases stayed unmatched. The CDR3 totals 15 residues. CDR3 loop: CASRSYTTGADTQYF. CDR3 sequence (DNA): TGTGCCAGCAGATCATACACAACAGGGGCAGATACGCAGTATTTT.

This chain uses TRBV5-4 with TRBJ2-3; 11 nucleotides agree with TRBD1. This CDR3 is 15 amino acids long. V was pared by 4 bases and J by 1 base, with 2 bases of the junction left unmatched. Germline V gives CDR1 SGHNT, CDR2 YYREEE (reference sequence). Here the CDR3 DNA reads TGTGCCAGCAGCACGGGACAGGGGGGCACAGATACGCAGTATTTT. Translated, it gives CASSTGQGGTDTQYF.

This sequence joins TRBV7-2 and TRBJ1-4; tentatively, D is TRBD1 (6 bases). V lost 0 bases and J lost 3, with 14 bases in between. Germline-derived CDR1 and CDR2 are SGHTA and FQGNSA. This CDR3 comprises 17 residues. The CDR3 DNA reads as TGTGCCAGCAGCTTAGCCGCGGGGGGGCCGCCTAATGAAAAACTGTTTTTT. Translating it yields CASSLAAGGPPNEKLFF.

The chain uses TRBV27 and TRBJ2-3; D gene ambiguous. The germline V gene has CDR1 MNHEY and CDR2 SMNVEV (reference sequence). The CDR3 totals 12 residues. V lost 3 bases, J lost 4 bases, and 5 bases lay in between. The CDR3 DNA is TGTGCCAGCAGTTTTCTATCAGATACGCAGTATTTT. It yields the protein CASSFLSDTQYF.

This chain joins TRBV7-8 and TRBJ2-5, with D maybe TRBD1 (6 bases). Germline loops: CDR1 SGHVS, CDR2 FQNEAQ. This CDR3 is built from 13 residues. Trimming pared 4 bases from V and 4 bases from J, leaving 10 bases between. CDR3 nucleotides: TGTGCCAGCAGCTATAACAGGGCAGAGACCCAGTACTTC. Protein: CASSYNRAETQYF. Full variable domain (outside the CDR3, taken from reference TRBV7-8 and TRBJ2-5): GAGVSQSPRYKVAKRGQDVALRCDPISGHVSLFWYQQALGQGPEFLTYFQNEAQLDKSGLPSDRFFAERPEGSVSTLKIQRTQQEDSAVYLCASSYNRAETQYFGPGTRLLVL.

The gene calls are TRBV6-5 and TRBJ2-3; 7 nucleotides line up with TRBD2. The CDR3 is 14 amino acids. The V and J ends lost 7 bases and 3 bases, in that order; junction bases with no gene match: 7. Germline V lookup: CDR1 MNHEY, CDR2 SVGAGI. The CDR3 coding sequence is TGTGCCAGCACCCCACGGGGGGTAACAGATACGCAGTATTTT. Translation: CASTPRGVTDTQYF.

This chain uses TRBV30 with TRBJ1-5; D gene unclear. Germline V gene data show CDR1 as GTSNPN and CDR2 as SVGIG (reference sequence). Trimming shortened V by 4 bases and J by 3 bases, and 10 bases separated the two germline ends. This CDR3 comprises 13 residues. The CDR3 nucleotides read TGTGCCTGGACCGCGGAGACCAATCAGCCCCAGCATTTT. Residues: CAWTAETNQPQHF.

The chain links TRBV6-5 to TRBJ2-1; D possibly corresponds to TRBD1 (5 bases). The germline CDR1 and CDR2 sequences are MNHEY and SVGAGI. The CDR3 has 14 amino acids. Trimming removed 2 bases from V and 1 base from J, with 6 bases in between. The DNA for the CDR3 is TGTGCCAGCAGTTACAGGGGATCCTACAATGAGCAGTTCTTC. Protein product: CASSYRGSYNEQFF.

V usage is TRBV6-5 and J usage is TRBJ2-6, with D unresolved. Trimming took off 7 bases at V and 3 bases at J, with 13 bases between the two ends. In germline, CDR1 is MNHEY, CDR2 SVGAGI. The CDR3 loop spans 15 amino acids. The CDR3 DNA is TGTGCCAGCAAAGAGTACCAATTTGGGGCCAACGTCCTGACTTTC. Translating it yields CASKEYQFGANVLTF.

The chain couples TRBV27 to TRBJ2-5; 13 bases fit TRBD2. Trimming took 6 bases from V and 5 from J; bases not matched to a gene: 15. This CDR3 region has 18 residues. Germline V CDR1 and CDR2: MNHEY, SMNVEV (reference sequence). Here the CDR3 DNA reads TGTGCCAGCAGGAGCGGGACTAGCGGGAAATCTACAAGGGAGACCCAGTACTTC. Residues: CASRSGTSGKSTRETQYF.

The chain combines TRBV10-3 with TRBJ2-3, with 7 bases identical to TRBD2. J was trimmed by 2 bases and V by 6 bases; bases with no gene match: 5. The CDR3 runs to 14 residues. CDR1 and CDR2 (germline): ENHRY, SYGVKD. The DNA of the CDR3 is TGTGCCATCAGCGGGGGGTCGTACACAGATACGCAGTATTTT. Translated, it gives CAISGGSYTDTQYF.

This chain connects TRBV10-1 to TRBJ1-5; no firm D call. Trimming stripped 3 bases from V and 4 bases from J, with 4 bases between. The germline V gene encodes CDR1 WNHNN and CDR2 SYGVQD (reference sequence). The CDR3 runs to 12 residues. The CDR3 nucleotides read TGCGCCAGCAGTGATCCGAATCAGCCCCAGCATTTT. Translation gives CASSDPNQPQHF.

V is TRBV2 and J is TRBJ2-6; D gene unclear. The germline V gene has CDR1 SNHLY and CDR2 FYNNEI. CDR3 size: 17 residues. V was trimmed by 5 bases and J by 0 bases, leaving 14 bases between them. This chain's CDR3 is CASSSFVRVSGANVLTF. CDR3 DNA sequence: TGTGCCAGCAGTTCCTTTGTACGGGTCTCTGGGGCCAACGTCCTGACTTTC.

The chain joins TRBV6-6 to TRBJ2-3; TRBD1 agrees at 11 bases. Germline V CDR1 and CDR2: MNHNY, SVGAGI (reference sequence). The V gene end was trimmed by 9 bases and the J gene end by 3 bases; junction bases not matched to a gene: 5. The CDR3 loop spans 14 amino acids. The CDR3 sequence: CARRDRGLTDTQYF. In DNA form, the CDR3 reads TGTGCCAGAAGGGACAGGGGGTTGACAGATACGCAGTATTTT.

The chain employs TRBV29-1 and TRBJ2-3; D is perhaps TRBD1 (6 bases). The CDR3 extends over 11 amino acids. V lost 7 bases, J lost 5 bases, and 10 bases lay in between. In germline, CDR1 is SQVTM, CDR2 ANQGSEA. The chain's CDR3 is CSATQGDTQYF. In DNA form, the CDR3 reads TGCAGCGCCACACAGGGAGATACGCAGTATTTT.

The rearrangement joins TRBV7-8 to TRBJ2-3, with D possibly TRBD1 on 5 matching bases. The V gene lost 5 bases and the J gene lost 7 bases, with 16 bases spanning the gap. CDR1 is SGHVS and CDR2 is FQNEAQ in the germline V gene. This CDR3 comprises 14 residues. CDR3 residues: CASSPDAGKHTQYF. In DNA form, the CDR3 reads TGTGCCAGCAGCCCCGACGCAGGGAAGCATACGCAGTATTTT. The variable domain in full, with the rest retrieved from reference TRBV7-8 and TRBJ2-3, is GAGVSQSPRYKVAKRGQDVALRCDPISGHVSLFWYQQALGQGPEFLTYFQNEAQLDKSGLPSDRFFAERPEGSVSTLKIQRTQQEDSAVYLCASSPDAGKHTQYFGPGTRLTVL.

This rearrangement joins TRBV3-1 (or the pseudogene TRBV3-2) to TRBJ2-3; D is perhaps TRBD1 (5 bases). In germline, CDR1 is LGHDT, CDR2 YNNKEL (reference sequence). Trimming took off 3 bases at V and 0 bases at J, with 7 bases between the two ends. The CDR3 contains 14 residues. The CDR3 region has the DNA TGTGCCAGCAGCCAGGCAGGGAGCACAGATACGCAGTATTTT. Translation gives CASSQAGSTDTQYF.